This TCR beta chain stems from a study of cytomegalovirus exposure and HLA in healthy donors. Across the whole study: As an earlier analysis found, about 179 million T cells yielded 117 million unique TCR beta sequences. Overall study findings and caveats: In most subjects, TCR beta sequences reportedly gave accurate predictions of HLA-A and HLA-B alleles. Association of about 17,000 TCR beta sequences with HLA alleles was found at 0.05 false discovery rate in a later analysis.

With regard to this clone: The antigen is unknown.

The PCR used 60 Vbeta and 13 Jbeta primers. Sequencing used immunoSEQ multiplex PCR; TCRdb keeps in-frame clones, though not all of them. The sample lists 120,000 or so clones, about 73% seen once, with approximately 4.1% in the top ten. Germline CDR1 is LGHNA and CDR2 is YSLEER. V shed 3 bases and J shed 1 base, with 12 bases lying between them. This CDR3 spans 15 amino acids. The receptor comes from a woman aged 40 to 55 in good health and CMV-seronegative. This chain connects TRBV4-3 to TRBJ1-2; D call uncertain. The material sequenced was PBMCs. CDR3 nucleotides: TGCGCCAGCAGCCACACGGGGTCTAGTAACTATGGCTACACCTTC. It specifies CASSHTGSSNYGYTF.